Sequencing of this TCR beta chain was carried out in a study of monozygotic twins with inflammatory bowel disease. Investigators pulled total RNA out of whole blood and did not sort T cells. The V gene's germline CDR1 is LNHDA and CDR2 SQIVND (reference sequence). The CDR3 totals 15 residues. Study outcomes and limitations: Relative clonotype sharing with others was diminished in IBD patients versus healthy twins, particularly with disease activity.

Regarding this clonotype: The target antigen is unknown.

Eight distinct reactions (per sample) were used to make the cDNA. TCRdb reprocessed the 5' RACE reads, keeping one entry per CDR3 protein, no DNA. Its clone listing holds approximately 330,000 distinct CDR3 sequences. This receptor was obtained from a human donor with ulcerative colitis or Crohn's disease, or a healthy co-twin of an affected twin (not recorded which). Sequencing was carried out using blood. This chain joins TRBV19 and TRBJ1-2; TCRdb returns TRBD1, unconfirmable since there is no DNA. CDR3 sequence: CASADQGSARYGYTF.